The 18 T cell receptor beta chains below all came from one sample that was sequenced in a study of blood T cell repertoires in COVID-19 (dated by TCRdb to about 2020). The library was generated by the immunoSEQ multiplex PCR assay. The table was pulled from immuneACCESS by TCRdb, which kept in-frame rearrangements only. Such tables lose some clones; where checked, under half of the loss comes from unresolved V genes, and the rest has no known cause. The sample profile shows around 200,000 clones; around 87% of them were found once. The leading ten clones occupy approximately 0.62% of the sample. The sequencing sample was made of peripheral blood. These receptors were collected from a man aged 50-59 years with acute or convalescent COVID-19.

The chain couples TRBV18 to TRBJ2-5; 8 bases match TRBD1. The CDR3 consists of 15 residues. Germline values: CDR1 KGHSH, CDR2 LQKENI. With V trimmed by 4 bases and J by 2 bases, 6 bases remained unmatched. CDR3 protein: CASSLRTGWQETQYF. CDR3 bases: TGTGCCAGCTCACTAAGGACAGGGTGGCAAGAGACCCAGTACTTC.

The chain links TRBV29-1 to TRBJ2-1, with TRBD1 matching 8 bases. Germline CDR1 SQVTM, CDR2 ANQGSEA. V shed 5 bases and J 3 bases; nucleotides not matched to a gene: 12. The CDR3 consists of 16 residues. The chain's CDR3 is CSVTGGRRDSYNEQFF. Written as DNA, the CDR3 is TGCAGCGTTACAGGGGGGCGCCGGGACAGCTACAATGAGCAGTTCTTC.

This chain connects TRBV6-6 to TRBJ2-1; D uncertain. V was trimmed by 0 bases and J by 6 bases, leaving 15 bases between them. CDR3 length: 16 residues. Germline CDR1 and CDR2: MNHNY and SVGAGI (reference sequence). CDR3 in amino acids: CASSYSTAGTFNEQFF. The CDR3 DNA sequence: TGTGCCAGCAGTTACTCGACGGCAGGTACCTTCAATGAGCAGTTCTTC.

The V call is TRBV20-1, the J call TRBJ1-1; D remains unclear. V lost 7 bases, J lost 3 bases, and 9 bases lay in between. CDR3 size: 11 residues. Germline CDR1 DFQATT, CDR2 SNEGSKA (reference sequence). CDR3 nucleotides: TGCAGTGGGGCCATTCACACTGAAGCTTTCTTT. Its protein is CSGAIHTEAFF.

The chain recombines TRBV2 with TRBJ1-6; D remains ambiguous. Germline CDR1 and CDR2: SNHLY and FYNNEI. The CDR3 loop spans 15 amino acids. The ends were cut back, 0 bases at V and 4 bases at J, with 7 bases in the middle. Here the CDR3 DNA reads TGTGCCAGCAGTGAAGCCTGGCGGTATAATTCACCCCTCCACTTT. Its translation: CASSEAWRYNSPLHF.

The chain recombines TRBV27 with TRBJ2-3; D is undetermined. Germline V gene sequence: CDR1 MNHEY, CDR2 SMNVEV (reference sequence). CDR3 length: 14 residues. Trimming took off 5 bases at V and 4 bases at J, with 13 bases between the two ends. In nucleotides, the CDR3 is TGTGCCAGCAGTCCCCTCGGGTGGGCAGATACGCAGTATTTT. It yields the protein CASSPLGWADTQYF.

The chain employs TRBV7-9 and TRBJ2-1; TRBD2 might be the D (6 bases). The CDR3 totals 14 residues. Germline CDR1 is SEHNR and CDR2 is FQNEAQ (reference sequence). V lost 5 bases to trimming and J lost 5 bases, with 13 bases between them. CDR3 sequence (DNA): TGTGCCAGCAGCCCCGGAGGGTTACACAATGAGCAGTTCTTC. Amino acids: CASSPGGLHNEQFF.

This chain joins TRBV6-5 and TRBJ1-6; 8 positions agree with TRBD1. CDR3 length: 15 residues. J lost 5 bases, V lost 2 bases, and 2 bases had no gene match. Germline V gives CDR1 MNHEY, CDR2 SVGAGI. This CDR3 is CASSYEDRDNSPLHF. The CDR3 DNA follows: TGTGCCAGCAGTTACGAGGACAGGGATAATTCACCCCTCCACTTT.

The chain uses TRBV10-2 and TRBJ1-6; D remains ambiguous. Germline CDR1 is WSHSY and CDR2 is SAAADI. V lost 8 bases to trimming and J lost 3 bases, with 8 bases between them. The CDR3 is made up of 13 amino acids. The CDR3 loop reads CASERDYNSPLHF. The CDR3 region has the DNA TGCGCCAGCGAGCGGGACTATAATTCACCCCTCCACTTT.

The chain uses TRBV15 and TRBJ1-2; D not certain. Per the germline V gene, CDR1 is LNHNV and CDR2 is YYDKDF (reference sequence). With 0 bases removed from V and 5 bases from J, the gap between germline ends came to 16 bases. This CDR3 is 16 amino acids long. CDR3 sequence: CATSRDLSRGFYGYTF. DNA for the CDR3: TGTGCCACCAGCAGAGATTTAAGTAGAGGGTTTTATGGCTACACCTTC.

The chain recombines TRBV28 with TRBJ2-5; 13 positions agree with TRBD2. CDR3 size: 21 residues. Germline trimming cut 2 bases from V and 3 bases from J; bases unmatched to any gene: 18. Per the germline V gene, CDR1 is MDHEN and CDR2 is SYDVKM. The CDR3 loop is CASSLARGTGLAGLGEETQYF. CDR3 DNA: TGTGCCAGCAGTTTAGCGAGGGGGACGGGACTAGCGGGACTGGGGGAAGAGACCCAGTACTTC.

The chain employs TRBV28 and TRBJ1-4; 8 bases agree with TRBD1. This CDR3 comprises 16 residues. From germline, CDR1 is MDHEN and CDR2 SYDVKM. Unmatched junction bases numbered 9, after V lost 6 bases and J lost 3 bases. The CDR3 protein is CASRGQDKASNEKLFF. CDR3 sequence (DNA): TGTGCCAGCAGGGGACAGGACAAGGCGTCTAATGAAAAACTGTTTTTT. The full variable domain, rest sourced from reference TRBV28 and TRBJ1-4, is DVKVTQSSRYLVKRTGEKVFLECVQDMDHENMFWYRQDPGLGLRLIYFSYDVKMKEKGDIPEGYSVSREKKERFSLILESASTNQTSMYLCASRGQDKASNEKLFFGSGTQLSVL.

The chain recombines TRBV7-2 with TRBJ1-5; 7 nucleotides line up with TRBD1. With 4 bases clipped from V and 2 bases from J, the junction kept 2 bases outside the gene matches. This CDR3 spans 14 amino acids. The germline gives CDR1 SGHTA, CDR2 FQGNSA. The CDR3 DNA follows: TGTGCCAGCAGCTACAGGGGTGGCAATCAGCCCCAGCATTTT. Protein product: CASSYRGGNQPQHF.

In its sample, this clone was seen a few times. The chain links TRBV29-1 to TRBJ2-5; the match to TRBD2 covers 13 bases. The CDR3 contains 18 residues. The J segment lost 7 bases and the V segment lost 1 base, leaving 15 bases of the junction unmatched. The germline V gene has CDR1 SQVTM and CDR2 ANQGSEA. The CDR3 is CSVEGTSGSIRLTGTQYF. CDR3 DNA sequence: TGCAGCGTTGAAGGGACTAGCGGGAGTATTCGGTTGACAGGGACCCAGTACTTC. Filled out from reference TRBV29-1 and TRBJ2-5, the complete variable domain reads SAVISQKPSRDICQRGTSLTIQCQVDSQVTMMFWYRQQPGQSLTLIATANQGSEATYESGFVIDKFPISRPNLTFSTLTVSNMSPEDSSIYLCSVEGTSGSIRLTGTQYFGPGTRLLVL.

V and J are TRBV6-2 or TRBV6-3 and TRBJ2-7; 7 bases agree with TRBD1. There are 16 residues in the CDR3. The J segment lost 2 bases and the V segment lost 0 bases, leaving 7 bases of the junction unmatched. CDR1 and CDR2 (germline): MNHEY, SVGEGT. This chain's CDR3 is CASSYSRDSLAYEQYV. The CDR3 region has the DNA TGTGCCAGCAGTTACTCTAGGGACAGCTTAGCCTACGAGCAGTACGTC.

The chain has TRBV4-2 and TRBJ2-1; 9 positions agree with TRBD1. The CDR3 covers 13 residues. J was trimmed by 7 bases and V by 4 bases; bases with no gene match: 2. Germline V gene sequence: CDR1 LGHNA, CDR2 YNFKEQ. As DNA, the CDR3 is TGTGCCAGCAGCCGGGACAGGGATAATGAGCAGTTCTTC. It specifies CASSRDRDNEQFF.

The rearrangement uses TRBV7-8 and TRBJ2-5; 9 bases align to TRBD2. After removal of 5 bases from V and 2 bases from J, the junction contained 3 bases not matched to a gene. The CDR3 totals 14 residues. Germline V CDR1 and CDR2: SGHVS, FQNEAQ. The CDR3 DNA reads TGTGCCAGCAGCCCTAGCGGGATTCAAGAGACCCAGTACTTC. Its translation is CASSPSGIQETQYF.

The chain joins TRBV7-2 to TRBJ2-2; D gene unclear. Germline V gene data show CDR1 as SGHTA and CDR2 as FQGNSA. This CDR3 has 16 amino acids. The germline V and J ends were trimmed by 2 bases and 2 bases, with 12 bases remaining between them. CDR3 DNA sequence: TGTGCCAGCAGCTTACGAAGTTCGGTAAACACCGGGGAGCTGTTTTTT. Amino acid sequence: CASSLRSSVNTGELFF.